The next 31 T cell receptor beta chains were all read from a single sample in a study of cytomegalovirus exposure and HLA in healthy donors. The study ran its PCR with 60 Vbeta and 13 Jbeta primers. Profiled with immunoSEQ multiplex PCR; TCRdb holds only in-frame clones, not every one. Of 250,000 to 350,000 clones in the sample, about nine tenths were seen once. Sequencing was performed on PBMCs. The origin of the receptors is a man in his forties in good health and CMV-seropositive.

The rearrangement joins TRBV19 to TRBJ1-1, with D perhaps TRBD1 (6 bases). The CDR3 sequence is 14 residues long. Germline V CDR1 and CDR2: LNHDA, SQIVND (reference sequence). Deletions cut 3 bases from V and 2 bases from J, with 10 bases between. Here the CDR3 DNA reads TGTGCCAGTAGTATGAGCAGGGGAAACACTGAAGCTTTCTTT. Amino acids: CASSMSRGNTEAFF.

This chain uses TRBV28 with TRBJ1-1; D unresolved. The ends were cut back, 7 bases at V and 0 bases at J, with 12 bases in the middle. The germline CDR1 and CDR2 sequences are MDHEN and SYDVKM. The CDR3 runs 14 residues. DNA of the CDR3: TGTGCCAGCACCCACAGCCACATGAACACTGAAGCTTTCTTT. This gives the protein CASTHSHMNTEAFF.

This chain connects TRBV2 to TRBJ2-3; no firm D call. V lost 1 base and J 1 base, leaving 9 bases between the germline ends. CDR1 SNHLY and CDR2 FYNNEI come from the germline V gene. The CDR3 consists of 15 residues. The CDR3 DNA reads TGTGCCAGCAGTGAAGTGGGCAGAGGCACAGATACGCAGTATTTT. It specifies CASSEVGRGTDTQYF.

The chain has TRBV7-8 and TRBJ2-1; 7 bases are shared with TRBD2. Germline CDR1 reads SGHVS; CDR2 reads FQNEAQ. The trim removed 5 bases at V and 2 bases at J, leaving 9 bases unmatched. CDR3 size: 16 residues. CDR3 sequence (DNA): TGTGCCAGCAGCCCAGTAGCGGGTGTCACCTACAATGAGCAGTTCTTC. It encodes CASSPVAGVTYNEQFF.

The V call is TRBV29-1, the J call TRBJ1-3; a possible D gene is TRBD1 (5 bases). This CDR3 spans 15 amino acids. CDR1 is SQVTM and CDR2 is ANQGSEA in the germline V gene. V lost 6 bases to trimming and J lost 1 base, with 16 bases between them. DNA for the CDR3: TGCAGCGTCGGGGGGACCCGGGGATCTGGAAACACCATATATTTT. It specifies CSVGGTRGSGNTIYF.

This clone occurred once. The rearrangement links TRBV11-2 to TRBJ2-1; no clear D gene. With 5 bases removed from V and 0 bases from J, the gap between germline ends came to 17 bases. CDR1 SGHAT and CDR2 FQNNGV come from the germline V gene. This CDR3 region has 17 residues. CDR3 in DNA: TGTGCCAGCAGCCCTTGGGTACGCCCTAGCTCCTACAATGAGCAGTTCTTC. Residues: CASSPWVRPSSYNEQFF. Drawing the rest from reference TRBV11-2 and TRBJ2-1, the complete variable domain is EAGVAQSPRYKIIEKRQSVAFWCNPISGHATLYWYQQILGQGPKLLIQFQNNGVVDDSQLPKDRFSAERLKGVDSTLKIQPAKLEDSAVYLCASSPWVRPSSYNEQFFGPGTRLTVL.

This chain links TRBV7-9 with TRBJ2-3; TRBD1 aligns across 10 bases. This CDR3 has 19 amino acids. Germline-derived CDR1 and CDR2 are SEHNR and FQNEAQ (reference sequence). The trim removed 5 bases at V and 2 bases at J, leaving 16 bases unmatched. CDR3 protein: CASSPGTGALAGLTDTQYF. CDR3 in DNA: TGTGCCAGCAGCCCCGGGACAGGGGCATTGGCGGGCCTCACAGATACGCAGTATTTT.

The CDR3 DNA follows: TGTGCCAGCAGCTCACAAGACTCCTACAATGAGCAGTTCTTC. The encoded protein is CASSSQDSYNEQFF. The V call is TRBV7-2, the J call TRBJ2-1, with D uncertain. This CDR3 has 14 residues. Trimming pared 4 bases from V and 0 bases from J, leaving 7 bases between. Germline V gives CDR1 SGHTA, CDR2 FQGNSA. The full variable domain, with the rest looked up from reference TRBV7-2 and TRBJ2-1, is GAGVSQSPSNKVTEKGKDVELRCDPISGHTALYWYRQSLGQGLEFLIYFQGNSAPDKSGLPSDRFSAERTGGSVSTLTIQRTQQEDSAVYLCASSSQDSYNEQFFGPGTRLTVL.

A note on this clone: A junction end diverges from the germline sequence, so it may reflect a read error. The V gene is TRBV5-4, the J gene TRBJ2-3, with 9 bases matching TRBD2. Germline values: CDR1 SGHNT, CDR2 YYREEE (reference sequence). The CDR3 is 16 amino acids. CDR3 nucleotide sequence: TGTGCCAGCAGCTTGAAAGCGGGAGGTGATACAGATCCGCAGTATTTT. It is translated as CASSLKAGGDTDPQYF.

This chain links TRBV5-1 with TRBJ2-7; 8 nucleotides align to TRBD1. V was pared by 6 bases and J by 2 bases, with 7 bases of the junction left unmatched. This CDR3 region has 14 residues. Germline-derived CDR1 and CDR2 are SGHRS and YFSETQ. CDR3 amino acids: CASTPGTGTYEQYF. In DNA form, the CDR3 reads TGCGCCAGCACTCCCGGGACAGGCACCTACGAGCAGTACTTC.

Of note for this clone: This specimen includes other DNA sequences encoding the same CDR3. This sequence joins TRBV27 and TRBJ2-7, with 12 bases fitting TRBD2. The CDR3 is made up of 15 amino acids. Germline values: CDR1 MNHEY, CDR2 SMNVEV (reference sequence). V lost 6 bases, J lost 1 base, and 4 bases stayed unmatched. The CDR3 nucleotides are TGTGCCAGCAGCTGGGGGACTAGCGGGTCCTACGAGCAGTACTTC. This encodes CASSWGTSGSYEQYF.

CDR3 DNA sequence: TGCAGCGTTGAGGCTAGCGGGGGTGGCGAGCAGTACTTC. Translated: CSVEASGGGEQYF. This sequence joins TRBV29-1 and TRBJ2-7; 10 nucleotides line up with TRBD2. The CDR3 runs 13 residues. Germline CDR1 is SQVTM and CDR2 is ANQGSEA. With V trimmed by 3 bases and J by 6 bases, 5 bases remained unmatched.

The chain joins TRBV4-1 to TRBJ2-1, with D tentatively TRBD2 (6 bases). CDR3 size: 18 residues. Germline assignment: CDR1 MGHRA and CDR2 YSYEKL. The V end lost 4 bases, the J end lost 0 bases, and 19 bases lay between the germline ends. CDR3 sequence (DNA): TGCGCCAGCAGCCCGGGCAATTTACTAGCTCGCTCCTACAATGAGCAGTTCTTC. Amino acid sequence: CASSPGNLLARSYNEQFF.

The chain is built from TRBV7-9 and TRBJ1-2, with 7 bases that match TRBD1. The trim removed 6 bases at V and 5 bases at J, leaving 6 bases unmatched. The CDR3 spans 13 residues. CDR1 and CDR2 (germline): SEHNR, FQNEAQ (reference sequence). The CDR3 spells CASRPRDRYGYTF. Here the CDR3 DNA reads TGTGCCAGCAGACCCCGGGACAGATATGGCTACACCTTC.

The chain is built from TRBV2 and TRBJ1-1; possible D gene TRBD1, 5 bases. This CDR3 has 13 amino acids. Germline V gene sequence: CDR1 SNHLY, CDR2 FYNNEI. V lost 6 bases to trimming and J lost 6 bases, with 14 bases between them. In DNA form, the CDR3 reads TGTGCCAGCAGCCCTGGGGGGGATGCTGAAGCTTTCTTT. Protein: CASSPGGDAEAFF.

This chain uses TRBV15 with TRBJ2-1; 9 bases match TRBD1. Germline CDR1 is LNHNV and CDR2 is YYDKDF (reference sequence). The V gene end was trimmed by 6 bases and the J gene end by 8 bases; junction bases not matched to a gene: 11. The CDR3 runs 15 residues. The CDR3 bases are TGTGCCACCAGATCCACCGGGACAGGGTACCATGAGCAGTTCTTC. This codes for CATRSTGTGYHEQFF. The full variable domain, its missing parts supplied by reference TRBV15 and TRBJ2-1, is DAMVIQNPRYQVTQFGKPVTLSCSQTLNHNVMYWYQQKSSQAPKLLFHYYDKDFNNEADTPDNFQSRRPNTSFCFLDIRSPGLGDTAMYLCATRSTGTGYHEQFFGPGTRLTVL.

The chain couples TRBV29-1 to TRBJ1-2; D not certain. Trimming removed 8 bases from V and 7 bases from J, with 17 bases in between. The CDR3 sequence is 12 residues long. Germline V gene data show CDR1 as SQVTM and CDR2 as ANQGSEA. CDR3 nucleotide sequence: TGCAGCCCAGGCGGGCCAGGTTTTGGCTACACCTTC. Amino acids: CSPGGPGFGYTF.

J is TRBJ2-5 and V is TRBV11-2; 9 nucleotides agree with TRBD2. CDR3 length: 17 amino acids. Losses at the gene ends were 2 bases for V and 5 bases for J; bases not matched to a gene: 12. From germline, CDR1 is SGHAT and CDR2 FQNNGV. The CDR3 nucleotides read TGTGCCAGCAGCTTAAGACTAGCGGATGACTCTCTGGAGACCCAGTACTTC. Residues: CASSLRLADDSLETQYF.

V and J are TRBV5-1 and TRBJ2-7, with 9 bases matching TRBD2. Unmatched junction bases numbered 2, after V lost 5 bases and J lost 5 bases. Per germline, CDR1 SGHRS and CDR2 YFSETQ. This CDR3 region has 12 residues. The CDR3 loop reads CASRIAGDEQYF. DNA of the CDR3: TGCGCCAGCAGGATAGCGGGAGACGAGCAGTACTTC.

The chain recombines TRBV6-6 with TRBJ1-4, with a possible D match to TRBD1 (5 bases). The germline V gene encodes CDR1 MNHNY and CDR2 SVGAGI (reference sequence). The CDR3 sequence is 14 residues long. Trimming took 5 bases from V and 0 from J, leaving 7 bases between them. The CDR3 sequence: CASSDSATNEKLFF. Written as DNA, the CDR3 is TGTGCCAGCAGTGACAGCGCAACTAATGAAAAACTGTTTTTT.

This clone was seen a single time. The chain is built from TRBV11-3 and TRBJ2-2, with a weak D call TRBD1 (7 bases). Looked up from germline, CDR1 is SGHNT and CDR2 is YENEEA. Trimming left V 2 bases short and J 0 bases short, with 13 bases between. This CDR3 region has 17 residues. CDR3 in amino acids: CASSLFGGQSNTGELFF. The CDR3 nucleotides read TGTGCCAGCAGCTTATTCGGGGGACAGTCGAACACCGGGGAGCTGTTTTTT.

The chain is built from TRBV28 and TRBJ1-2; the D gene is possibly TRBD1 (5 bases). Germline V gene sequence: CDR1 MDHEN, CDR2 SYDVKM. Trimming shortened V by 7 bases and J by 4 bases, and 16 bases separated the two germline ends. CDR3 size: 14 residues. The CDR3 sequence is CASMIQAAPYGYTF. CDR3 nucleotides: TGTGCCAGCATGATACAGGCTGCACCCTATGGCTACACCTTC.

This chain joins TRBV7-2 and TRBJ2-7, with TRBD1 matching 8 bases. This CDR3 spans 15 amino acids. V dropped 5 bases and J dropped 3; count of bases not matched to a gene: 9. The germline CDR1 and CDR2 sequences are SGHTA and FQGNSA. CDR3 residues: CASSPFPQGVYEQYF. In nucleotides, the CDR3 is TGTGCCAGCAGCCCGTTCCCACAGGGGGTCTACGAGCAGTACTTC.

The J gene is TRBJ1-2, the V gene TRBV27; 9 bases fit TRBD1. There are 14 residues in the CDR3. Germline CDR1 reads MNHEY; CDR2 reads SMNVEV (reference sequence). Germline trimming cut 6 bases from V and 7 bases from J; bases unmatched to any gene: 9. The CDR3 coding sequence is TGTGCCAGCAGAACCCGACAGGGGGGAAGTGGCTACACCTTC. As protein: CASRTRQGGSGYTF.

As DNA, the CDR3 is TGTGCCAGCAGACAACTCGGGACTAGCGGATCAAATACCTACAATGAGCAGTTCTTC. Its protein product is CASRQLGTSGSNTYNEQFF. V and J are TRBV7-9 and TRBJ2-1; 11 nucleotides match TRBD2. From germline, CDR1 is SEHNR and CDR2 FQNEAQ (reference sequence). The CDR3 runs to 19 residues. The J segment lost 2 bases and the V segment lost 6 bases, leaving 15 bases of the junction unmatched.

The chain is built from TRBV11-2 and TRBJ1-2, with 7 bases fitting TRBD1. This CDR3 comprises 14 residues. V shed 1 base, J shed 5 bases, and the junction held 4 bases outside the gene matches. Germline V gene lookup returns CDR1 SGHAT and CDR2 FQNNGV. The CDR3 coding sequence is TGTGCCAGCAGCTTAGCGACAGGGTTTTATGGCTACACCTTC. This gives the protein CASSLATGFYGYTF.

This chain links TRBV7-9 with TRBJ2-7; D is possibly TRBD2 (6 bases). Germline values: CDR1 SEHNR, CDR2 FQNEAQ (reference sequence). Trimming took 5 bases from V and 5 from J, leaving 19 bases between them. The CDR3 runs to 15 residues. The CDR3 sequence is CASSLELGGLDEQYF. CDR3 in DNA: TGTGCCAGCAGCCTAGAGCTTGGGGGGTTGGACGAGCAGTACTTC. The full variable domain, rest sourced from reference TRBV7-9 and TRBJ2-7, is DTGVSQNPRHKITKRGQNVTFRCDPISEHNRLYWYRQTLGQGPEFLTYFQNEAQLEKSRLLSDRFSAERPKGSFSTLEIQRTEQGDSAMYLCASSLELGGLDEQYFGPGTRLTVT.

The chain joins TRBV29-1 to TRBJ2-3; 7 positions match TRBD2. The CDR3 has 15 residues. After removal of 7 bases from V and 0 bases from J, the junction contained 10 bases not matched to a gene. Germline V lookup: CDR1 SQVTM, CDR2 ANQGSEA. As DNA, the CDR3 is TGCAGCGCCAGACTAAGCGGGATTAGCACAGATACGCAGTATTTT. Protein: CSARLSGISTDTQYF.

The chain is built from TRBV30 and TRBJ2-3, with D possibly matching TRBD2 (5 bases). This CDR3 contains 13 residues. V gave up 0 bases and J gave up 5 bases, with 9 bases separating them. Germline V CDR1 and CDR2: GTSNPN, SVGIG (reference sequence). The CDR3 loop reads CAWSVTRQDTQYF. As DNA, the CDR3 is TGTGCCTGGAGTGTTACTAGGCAAGATACGCAGTATTTT.

This chain connects TRBV18 to TRBJ1-1; D is unclear. This CDR3 spans 14 amino acids. Germline V gene lookup returns CDR1 KGHSH and CDR2 LQKENI. V lost 0 bases, J lost 11 bases, and 16 bases lay in between. As DNA, the CDR3 is TGTGCCAGCTCACCACCGGGTAGGAATTTGGGCGCTTTCTTT. This translates into CASSPPGRNLGAFF.

The genes are TRBV6-5 and TRBJ1-1; TRBD1 matches 11 bases. This CDR3 spans 14 amino acids. The junction had 4 bases not matched to a gene; V was cut back by 6 bases and J by 4 bases. CDR1 and CDR2 from the germline V gene are MNHEY and SVGAGI. CDR3 DNA sequence: TGTGCCAGCAGCAAGGGACAGGGGGGCACTGAAGCTTTCTTT. Protein: CASSKGQGGTEAFF.